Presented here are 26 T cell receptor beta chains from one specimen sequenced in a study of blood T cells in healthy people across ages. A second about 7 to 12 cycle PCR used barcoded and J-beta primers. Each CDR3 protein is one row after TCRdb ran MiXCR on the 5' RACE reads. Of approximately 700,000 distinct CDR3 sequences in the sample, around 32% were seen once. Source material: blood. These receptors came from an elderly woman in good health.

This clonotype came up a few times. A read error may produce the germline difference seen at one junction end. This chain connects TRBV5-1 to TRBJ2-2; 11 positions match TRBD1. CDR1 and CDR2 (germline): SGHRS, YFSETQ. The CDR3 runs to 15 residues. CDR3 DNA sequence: TGCGCCAGCAGTTCCGGGACAGGGGGAACCGGGGAGCGGTTTTTT. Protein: CASSSGTGGTGERFF.

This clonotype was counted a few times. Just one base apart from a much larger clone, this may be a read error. In DNA, the CDR3 is TGTGCCACCAGTGCTGAGGGACATCAGCAGTTCTTC. Translating gives CATSAEGHQQFF. The V gene is TRBV24-1, the J gene TRBJ2-1, with a possible D match to TRBD1 (6 bases). The V and J ends lost 5 bases and 11 bases respectively, with 12 bases between them. This CDR3 is built from 12 residues. Germline-derived CDR1 and CDR2 are KGHDR and SFDVKD.

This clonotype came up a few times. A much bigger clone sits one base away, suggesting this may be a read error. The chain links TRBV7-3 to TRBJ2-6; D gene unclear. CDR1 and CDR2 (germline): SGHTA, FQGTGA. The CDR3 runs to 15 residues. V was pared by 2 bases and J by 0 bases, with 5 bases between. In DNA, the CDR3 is TGTGCCAGCAGCTTACAGGACTCTGGGGCCAACGTCCTGACTTTC. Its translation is CASSLQDSGANVLTF. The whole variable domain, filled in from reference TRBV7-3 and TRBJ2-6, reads GAGVSQTPSNKVTEKGKYVELRCDPISGHTALYWYRQSLGQGPEFLIYFQGTGAADDSGLPNDRFFAVRPEGSVSTLKIQRTERGDSAVYLCASSLQDSGANVLTFGAGSRLTVL.

CDR3 coding DNA: TGTGCCAGTAGTATGACAGGGGACTCCTACGAGCAGTACTTC. Protein sequence: CASSMTGDSYEQYF. The V and J genes are TRBV19 and TRBJ2-7; 8 bases match TRBD1. Trimming removed 3 bases from V and 0 bases from J; junction bases left unmatched: 1. This CDR3 is 14 amino acids long. From germline, CDR1 is LNHDA and CDR2 SQIVND (reference sequence).

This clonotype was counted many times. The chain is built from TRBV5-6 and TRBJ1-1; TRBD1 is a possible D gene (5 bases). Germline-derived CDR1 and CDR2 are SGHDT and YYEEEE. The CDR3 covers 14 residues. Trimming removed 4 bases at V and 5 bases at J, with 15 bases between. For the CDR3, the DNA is TGTGCCAGCAGCCACGTTGACAGAGGGACTGAAGCTTTCTTT. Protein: CASSHVDRGTEAFF.

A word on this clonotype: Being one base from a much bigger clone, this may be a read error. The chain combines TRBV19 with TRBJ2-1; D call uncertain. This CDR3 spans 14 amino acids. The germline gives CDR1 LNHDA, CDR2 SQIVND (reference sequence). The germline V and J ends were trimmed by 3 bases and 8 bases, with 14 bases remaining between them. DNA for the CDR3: TGTGCCAGTAGTATGGGCCAGGCTCTCGATGAGCAGTTCTTC. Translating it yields CASSMGQALDEQFF.

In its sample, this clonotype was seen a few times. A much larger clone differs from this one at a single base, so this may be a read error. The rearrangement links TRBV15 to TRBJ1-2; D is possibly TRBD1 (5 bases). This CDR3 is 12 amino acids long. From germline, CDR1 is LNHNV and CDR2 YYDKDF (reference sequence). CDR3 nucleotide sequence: TGTGCCGCCAGCGAGGGGTTTAGAGGCTACACCTTC. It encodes CAASEGFRGYTF.

This CDR3 reads CASSTDREGYGYTF. In DNA, the CDR3 is TGCGCCAGCAGCACTGACAGGGAGGGATATGGCTACACCTTC. The rearrangement joins TRBV5-1 to TRBJ1-2; 7 bases are a match to TRBD1. This CDR3 has 14 amino acids. With 4 bases clipped from V and 5 bases from J, the junction kept 8 bases outside the gene matches. Looked up from germline, CDR1 is SGHRS and CDR2 is YFSETQ. Based on the CDR3 plus reference TRBV5-1 and TRBJ1-2, the full variable domain is KAGVTQTPRYLIKTRGQQVTLSCSPISGHRSVSWYQQTPGQGLQFLFEYFSETQRNKGNFPGRFSGRQFSNSRSEMNVSTLELGDSALYLCASSTDREGYGYTFGSGTRLTVV.

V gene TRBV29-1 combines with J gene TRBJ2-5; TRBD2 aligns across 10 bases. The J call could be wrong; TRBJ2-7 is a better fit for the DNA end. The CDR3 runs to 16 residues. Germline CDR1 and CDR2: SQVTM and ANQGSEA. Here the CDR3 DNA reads TGCAGCGTTGGCCCTATGCTAGCGGGAGTTAATTACGAGCAGTACTTC. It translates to CSVGPMLAGVNYEQYF.

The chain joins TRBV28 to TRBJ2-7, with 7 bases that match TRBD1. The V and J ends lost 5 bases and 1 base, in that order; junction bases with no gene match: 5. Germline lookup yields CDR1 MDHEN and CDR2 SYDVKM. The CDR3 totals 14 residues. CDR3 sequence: CASSDGTDSYEQYF. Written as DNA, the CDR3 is TGTGCCAGCAGTGACGGGACAGATTCCTACGAGCAGTACTTC.

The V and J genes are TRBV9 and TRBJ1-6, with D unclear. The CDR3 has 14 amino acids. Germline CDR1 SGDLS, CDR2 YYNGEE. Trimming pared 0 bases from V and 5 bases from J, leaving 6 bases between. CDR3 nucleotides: TGTGCCAGCAGCGTAGTTGCAGATAATTCACCCCTCCACTTT. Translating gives CASSVVADNSPLHF.

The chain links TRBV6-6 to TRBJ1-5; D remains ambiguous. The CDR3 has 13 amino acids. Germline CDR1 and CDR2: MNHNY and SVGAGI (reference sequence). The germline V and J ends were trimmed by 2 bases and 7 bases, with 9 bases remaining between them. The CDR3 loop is CASSYRRDQPQHF. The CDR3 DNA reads TGTGCCAGCAGTTACAGGAGAGACCAGCCCCAGCATTTT.

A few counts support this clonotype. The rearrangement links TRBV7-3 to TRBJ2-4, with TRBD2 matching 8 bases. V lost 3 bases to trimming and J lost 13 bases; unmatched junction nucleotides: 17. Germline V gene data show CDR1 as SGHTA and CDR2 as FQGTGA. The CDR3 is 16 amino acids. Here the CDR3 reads CASSFYRGGPTDEQYF. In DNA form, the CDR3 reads TGTGCCAGCAGCTTTTATCGGGGGGGGCCTACGGATGAGCAGTACTTC.

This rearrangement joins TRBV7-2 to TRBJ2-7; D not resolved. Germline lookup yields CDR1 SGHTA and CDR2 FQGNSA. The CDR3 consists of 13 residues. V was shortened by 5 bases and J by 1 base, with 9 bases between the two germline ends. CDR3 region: CASSTQPSYEQYF. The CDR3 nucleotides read TGTGCCAGCAGCACACAACCTTCCTACGAGCAGTACTTC.

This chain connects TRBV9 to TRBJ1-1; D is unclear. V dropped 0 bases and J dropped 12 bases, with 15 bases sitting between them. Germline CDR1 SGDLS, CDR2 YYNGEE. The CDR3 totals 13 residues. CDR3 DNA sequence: TGTGCCAGCAGCGTAGGGATTTTCGAGGAATCTTTCTTT. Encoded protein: CASSVGIFEESFF.

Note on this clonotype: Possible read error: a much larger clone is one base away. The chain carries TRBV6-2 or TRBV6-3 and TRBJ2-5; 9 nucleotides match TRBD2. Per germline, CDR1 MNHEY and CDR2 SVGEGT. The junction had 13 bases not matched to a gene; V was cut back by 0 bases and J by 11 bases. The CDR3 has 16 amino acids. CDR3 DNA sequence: TGTGCCAGCAGTTACTCGGTGCGGGGGGGCCAAAATGAGCAGTACTTC. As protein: CASSYSVRGGQNEQYF.

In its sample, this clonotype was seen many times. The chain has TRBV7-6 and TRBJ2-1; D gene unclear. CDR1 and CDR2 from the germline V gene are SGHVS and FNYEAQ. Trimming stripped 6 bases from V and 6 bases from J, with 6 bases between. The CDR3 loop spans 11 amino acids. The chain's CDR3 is CASRRLNEQFF. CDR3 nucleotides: TGTGCCAGCAGGCGACTCAATGAGCAGTTCTTC.

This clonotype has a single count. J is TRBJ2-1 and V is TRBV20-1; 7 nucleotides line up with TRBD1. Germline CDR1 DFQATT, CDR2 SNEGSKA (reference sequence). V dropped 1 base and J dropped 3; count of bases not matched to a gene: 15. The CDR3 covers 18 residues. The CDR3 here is CSARGDRASLKNYNEQFF. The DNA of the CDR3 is TGCAGTGCTAGAGGAGACAGGGCAAGTTTGAAAAACTACAATGAGCAGTTCTTC.

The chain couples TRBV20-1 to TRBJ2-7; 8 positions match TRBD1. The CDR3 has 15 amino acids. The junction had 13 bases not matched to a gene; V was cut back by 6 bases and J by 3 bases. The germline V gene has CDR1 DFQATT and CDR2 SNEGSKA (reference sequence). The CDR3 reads CSAGGVRQGNYEQYF. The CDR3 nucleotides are TGCAGTGCCGGGGGCGTTAGACAGGGGAACTACGAGCAGTACTTC.

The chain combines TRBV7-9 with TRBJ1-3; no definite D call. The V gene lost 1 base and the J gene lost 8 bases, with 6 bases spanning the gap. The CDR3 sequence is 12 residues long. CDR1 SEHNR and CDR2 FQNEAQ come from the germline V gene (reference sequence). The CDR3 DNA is TGTGCCAGCAGCTTAGGCGGGGACACCATATATTTT. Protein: CASSLGGDTIYF.

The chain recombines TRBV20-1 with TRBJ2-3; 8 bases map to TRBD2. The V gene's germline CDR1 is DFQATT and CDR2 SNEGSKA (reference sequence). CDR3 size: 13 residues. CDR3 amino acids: CSGCGLAFDTQYF. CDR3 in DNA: TGCAGCGGCTGTGGACTAGCTTTCGATACGCAGTATTTT.

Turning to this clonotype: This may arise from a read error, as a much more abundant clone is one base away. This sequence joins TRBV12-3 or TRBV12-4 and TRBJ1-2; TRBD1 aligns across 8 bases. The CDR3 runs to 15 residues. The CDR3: CASSLGTGVIYGHTF. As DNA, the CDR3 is TGTGCCAGCAGTCTAGGGACAGGCGTGATCTATGGCCACACCTTC.

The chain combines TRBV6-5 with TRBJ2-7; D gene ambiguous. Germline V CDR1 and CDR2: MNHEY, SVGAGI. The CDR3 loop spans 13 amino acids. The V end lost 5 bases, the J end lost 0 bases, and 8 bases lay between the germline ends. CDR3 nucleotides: TGTGCCAGCAGTGCTGCGAACTCCTACGAGCAGTACTTC. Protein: CASSAANSYEQYF.

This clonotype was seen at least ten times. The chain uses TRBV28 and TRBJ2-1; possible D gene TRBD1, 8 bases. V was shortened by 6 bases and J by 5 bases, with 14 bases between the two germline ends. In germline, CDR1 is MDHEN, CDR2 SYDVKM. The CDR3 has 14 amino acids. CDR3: CASRLQGGHNEQFF. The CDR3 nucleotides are TGTGCCAGCAGACTACAGGGGGGGCACAATGAGCAGTTCTTC.

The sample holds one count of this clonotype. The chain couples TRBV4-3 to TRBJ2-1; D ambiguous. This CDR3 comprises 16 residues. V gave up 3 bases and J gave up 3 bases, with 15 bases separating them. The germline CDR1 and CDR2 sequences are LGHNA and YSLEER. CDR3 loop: CASSQDDSAGYNEQFF. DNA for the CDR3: TGCGCCAGCAGCCAGGATGACTCCGCCGGCTACAATGAGCAGTTCTTC.

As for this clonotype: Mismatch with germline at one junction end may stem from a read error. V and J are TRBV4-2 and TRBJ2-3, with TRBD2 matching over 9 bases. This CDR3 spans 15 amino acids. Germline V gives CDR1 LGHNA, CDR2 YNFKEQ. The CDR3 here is CVSGSGGGATDTQYF. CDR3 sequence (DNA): TGTGTCAGCGGATCGGGCGGGGGGGCCACAGATACGCAGTATTTT.